This TCR beta chain was sequenced in a study of early T cells in non-severe SARS-CoV-2 infection. Looking at the study overall: Sequenced material consisted of bulk RNA (from unsorted whole blood), and chains were unpaired. Broader study findings: CD4 and private specificities were missed by VDJdb matching, which favored anti-spike CD8 responses.

Attached unique molecular identifiers marked individual cDNA molecules. TCRdb processed the 5' RACE reads anew with MiXCR; each CDR3 protein has one entry. The data show 55,000 to 80,000 distinct CDR3 sequences, roughly 9% seen once. Concerning this clonotype: Its antigen is not identified.

Trimming removed 4 bases from V and 0 bases from J, with 14 bases in between. The CDR3 consists of 17 residues. CDR1 and CDR2 from the germline V gene are SGDLS and YYNGEE. The rearrangement links TRBV9 to TRBJ2-6; possibly TRBD1 or TRBD2 for D (5 bases each). Here the sequenced sample was whole blood, taken at baseline. This clonotype was obtained from an adult who was a healthcare worker with PCR-confirmed SARS-CoV-2 infection or an uninfected control (not recorded which). This CDR3 reads CASSSGTENSGANVLTF. The CDR3 DNA is TGTGCCAGCAGCTCCGGGACGGAAAACTCTGGGGCCAACGTCCTGACTTTC.